The 16 T cell receptor beta chains below were found in one sample sequenced in a study of memory CD4+ T cells and cytomegalovirus serostatus. Assay used: immunoSEQ multiplex PCR; TCRdb lists only in-frame clones, some missing. The sample yields more than 45,000 clones, roughly 78% seen once. The sort gate was single viable CD3+CD4+CD8-CD45RO+ cells for memory CD4+ T cells. The sample was memory CD4+ T cells from blood. The receptors shown here come from an adult in good health and CMV-seronegative.

V gene TRBV28 combines with J gene TRBJ1-1; TRBD1 matches 11 bases. The CDR3 is made up of 15 amino acids. V shed 2 bases and J 5 bases; nucleotides not matched to a gene: 4. Germline V gives CDR1 MDHEN, CDR2 SYDVKM. CDR3 DNA: TGTGCCAGCAGTTTAGGGGGACAGGGGGTTACTGAAGCTTTCTTT. Translated, it gives CASSLGGQGVTEAFF.

The V and J genes are TRBV5-1 and TRBJ2-6; D not certain. Deletions cut 4 bases from V and 2 bases from J, with 10 bases between. The CDR3 totals 15 residues. The germline gives CDR1 SGHRS, CDR2 YFSETQ. The CDR3 reads CASSPARTGANVLTF. The DNA for the CDR3 is TGCGCCAGCAGCCCGGCCCGGACTGGGGCCAACGTCCTGACTTTC. Full variable domain (missing parts from reference TRBV5-1 and TRBJ2-6): KAGVTQTPRYLIKTRGQQVTLSCSPISGHRSVSWYQQTPGQGLQFLFEYFSETQRNKGNFPGRFSGRQFSNSRSEMNVSTLELGDSALYLCASSPARTGANVLTFGAGSRLTVL.

In its sample, this clone was seen a few times. This chain connects TRBV2 to TRBJ2-2, with 7 bases aligning to TRBD1. Germline V CDR1 and CDR2: SNHLY, FYNNEI. V shed 5 bases, J shed 4 bases, and the junction held 7 bases outside the gene matches. The CDR3 runs to 15 residues. The CDR3 here is CASSKDRVGTGELFF. The DNA of the CDR3 is TGTGCCAGCAGTAAAGACAGGGTCGGCACCGGGGAGCTGTTTTTT. Supplemented by reference TRBV2 and TRBJ2-2, the full variable domain reads EPEVTQTPSHQVTQMGQEVILRCVPISNHLYFYWYRQILGQKVEFLVSFYNNEISEKSEIFDDQFSVERPDGSNFTLKIRSTKLEDSAMYFCASSKDRVGTGELFFGEGSRLTVL.

By its share, this clone is medium-sized. The V gene is TRBV18, the J gene TRBJ1-1; 7 bases match TRBD1. Unmatched junction bases numbered 6, after V lost 5 bases and J lost 0 bases. The germline CDR1 and CDR2 sequences are KGHSH and LQKENI. This CDR3 is 15 amino acids long. The CDR3 region is CASSYLGQMNTEAFF. DNA of the CDR3: TGTGCCAGCTCATATCTGGGACAGATGAACACTGAAGCTTTCTTT.

This clone was seen just once. This chain uses TRBV4-2 with TRBJ2-4, with 7 nucleotides matching TRBD1. This CDR3 has 17 amino acids. The V and J ends lost 1 base and 1 base, in that order; junction bases with no gene match: 7. Germline CDR1 and CDR2: LGHNA and YNFKEQ. The CDR3 reads CASSQGQGNFAKNIQYF. Here the CDR3 DNA reads TGTGCCAGCAGCCAAGGACAGGGAAACTTTGCCAAAAACATTCAGTACTTC.

The CDR3, as DNA: TGCAGCCAAGGGCGAGAGACCCAGTACTTC. Protein product: CSQGRETQYF. This chain uses TRBV20-1 with TRBJ2-5; the D is unclear. In germline, CDR1 is DFQATT, CDR2 SNEGSKA (reference sequence). The CDR3 totals 10 residues.

This clone is medium-sized within its sample. J is TRBJ2-4 and V is TRBV5-1; 8 nucleotides agree with TRBD2. The CDR3 spans 14 residues. From germline, CDR1 is SGHRS and CDR2 YFSETQ. Trimming cost V 5 bases and J 8 bases; bases outside gene matches: 9. As DNA, the CDR3 is TGCGCCAGCAGTTCCGGGCCAGCGGGGGACATTCAGTACTTC. This encodes CASSSGPAGDIQYF.

The rearrangement links TRBV7-9 to TRBJ2-3, with 9 positions matching TRBD2. Looked up from germline, CDR1 is SEHNR and CDR2 is FQNEAQ (reference sequence). Losses at the gene ends were 4 bases for V and 0 bases for J; bases not matched to a gene: 11. This CDR3 region has 18 residues. This chain's CDR3 is CASSYLAGLGTSTDTQYF. CDR3 DNA: TGTGCCAGCAGCTACCTAGCGGGGTTAGGCACTAGCACAGATACGCAGTATTTT.

The chain couples TRBV6-5 to TRBJ2-5; TRBD1 matches at 7 bases. CDR1 MNHEY and CDR2 SVGAGI come from the germline V gene. The J segment lost 4 bases and the V segment lost 0 bases, leaving 2 bases of the junction unmatched. The CDR3 spans 14 residues. The CDR3: CASSYSTGLETQYF. The CDR3 DNA follows: TGTGCCAGCAGTTACTCGACAGGGCTAGAGACCCAGTACTTC.

This chain uses TRBV30 with TRBJ2-3, with D tentatively TRBD2 (6 bases). This CDR3 comprises 13 residues. The germline gives CDR1 GTSNPN, CDR2 SVGIG (reference sequence). Here the CDR3 DNA reads TGTGCGGCCGGGACTCAGTTTGAAGATACGCAGTATTTT. Residues: CAAGTQFEDTQYF. Full variable domain (outside the CDR3, taken from reference TRBV30 and TRBJ2-3): SQTIHQWPATLVQPVGSPLSLECTVEGTSNPNLYWYRQAAGRGLQLLFYSVGIGQISSEVPQNLSASRPQDRQFILSSKKLLLSDSGFYLCAAGTQFEDTQYFGPGTRLTVL.

The chain recombines TRBV28 with TRBJ2-7; TRBD1 matches at 10 bases. The CDR3 is 17 amino acids. The germline gives CDR1 MDHEN, CDR2 SYDVKM. After removal of 8 bases from V and 6 bases from J, the junction contained 19 bases not matched to a gene. CDR3 nucleotides: TGTGCCAGCCACCCTTTCTACTCACGACAGGGGGCAGGCGAGCAGTACTTC. Translation: CASHPFYSRQGAGEQYF.

The chain couples TRBV7-9 to TRBJ1-5, with D tentatively TRBD1 (5 bases). V lost 2 bases to trimming and J lost 6 bases, with 8 bases between them. This CDR3 spans 13 amino acids. Germline V CDR1 and CDR2: SEHNR, FQNEAQ (reference sequence). CDR3 in amino acids: CASSLSQGQPQHF. CDR3 nucleotides: TGTGCCAGCAGCTTATCCCAGGGTCAGCCCCAGCATTTT.

This sequence joins TRBV5-1 and TRBJ2-3, with D hard to call. Germline V gives CDR1 SGHRS, CDR2 YFSETQ. Trimming left V 0 bases short and J 1 base short, with 6 bases between. The CDR3 is 14 amino acids. CDR3 residues: CASSLGVGTDTQYF. In DNA, the CDR3 is TGCGCCAGCAGCTTGGGGGTTGGCACAGATACGCAGTATTTT. The full variable domain, rest sourced from reference TRBV5-1 and TRBJ2-3, is KAGVTQTPRYLIKTRGQQVTLSCSPISGHRSVSWYQQTPGQGLQFLFEYFSETQRNKGNFPGRFSGRQFSNSRSEMNVSTLELGDSALYLCASSLGVGTDTQYFGPGTRLTVL.

The chain links TRBV5-4 to TRBJ1-2; 7 nucleotides align to TRBD1. Germline V gene sequence: CDR1 SGHNT, CDR2 YYREEE (reference sequence). This CDR3 is 15 amino acids long. V shed 4 bases, J shed 2 bases, and the junction held 8 bases outside the gene matches. CDR3 sequence reads: CASSPKTGRNYGYTF. As DNA, the CDR3 is TGTGCCAGCAGCCCTAAGACAGGGAGAAACTATGGCTACACCTTC.

Turning to this clone: Other DNA sequences within the sample encode an identical CDR3. The V gene is TRBV28, the J gene TRBJ2-3; 9 bases line up with TRBD2. Trimming removed 5 bases from V and 6 bases from J; junction bases left unmatched: 12. Germline V gene lookup returns CDR1 MDHEN and CDR2 SYDVKM. CDR3 length: 16 residues. The CDR3 reads CASSHRGGGAMDTQYF. The CDR3 nucleotides are TGTGCCAGCAGTCATCGGGGCGGGGGGGCCATGGATACGCAGTATTTT. Full variable domain (rest looked up from reference TRBV28 and TRBJ2-3): DVKVTQSSRYLVKRTGEKVFLECVQDMDHENMFWYRQDPGLGLRLIYFSYDVKMKEKGDIPEGYSVSREKKERFSLILESASTNQTSMYLCASSHRGGGAMDTQYFGPGTRLTVL.

The genes are TRBV28 and TRBJ2-1; D may be TRBD2 (5 bases). The CDR3 is made up of 12 amino acids. Trimming removed 5 bases at V and 7 bases at J, with 9 bases between. Looked up from germline, CDR1 is MDHEN and CDR2 is SYDVKM. This CDR3 reads CASSRGRNEQFF. CDR3 bases: TGTGCCAGCAGTCGAGGGCGGAATGAGCAGTTCTTC.